What follows are 31 T cell receptor beta chains derived from one specimen sequenced in a study of blood T cells in healthy people across ages. A J-beta primer mix and a sample-barcoded 5' primer were used in a second PCR of roughly 6 to 11 cycles. TCRdb passed the 5' RACE reads through MiXCR, listing each CDR3 protein once. The profile covers about 640,000 distinct CDR3 sequences, with approximately 30% appearing a single time and roughly 14% taken by the ten largest. The specimen sequenced was blood. These receptors were collected from a woman older than 75 in good health.

This clonotype occurred a few times. The V and J genes are TRBV6-1 and TRBJ1-1, with D perhaps TRBD1 (6 bases). The CDR3 has 11 residues. Trimming took off 9 bases at V and 6 bases at J, with 11 bases between the two ends. Per germline, CDR1 MNHNS and CDR2 SASEGT. The CDR3, as DNA: TGTGCCAGTAATACAGGGCCTGAAGCTTTCTTT. Protein product: CASNTGPEAFF.

This clonotype was detected ten times or more. The chain has TRBV29-1 and TRBJ2-3; D is unclear. The CDR3 consists of 12 residues. Germline lookup yields CDR1 SQVTM and CDR2 ANQGSEA. V lost 2 bases and J 0 bases, leaving 3 bases between the germline ends. CDR3 residues: CSVELSTDTQYF. The CDR3 DNA is TGCAGCGTTGAACTGAGCACAGATACGCAGTATTTT.

The table lists this clonotype with a few counts. J is TRBJ2-7 and V is TRBV2, with 8 nucleotides matching TRBD1. The V segment lost 9 bases and the J segment 4 bases; nucleotides outside the gene matches: 8. The CDR3 totals 13 residues. The germline CDR1 and CDR2 sequences are SNHLY and FYNNEI. Here the CDR3 reads CASVPDREYEQYF. Here the CDR3 DNA reads TGTGCCAGTGTGCCGGACAGGGAATACGAGCAGTACTTC.

V gene TRBV28 combines with J gene TRBJ2-7; D gene ambiguous. CDR1 and CDR2 (germline): MDHEN, SYDVKM. There are 14 residues in the CDR3. V shed 6 bases and J shed 2 bases, with 14 bases lying between them. CDR3 in DNA: TGTGCCAGCAGGACCGGGCCCAACACCTACGAGCAGTACTTC. It codes for CASRTGPNTYEQYF.

This clonotype was observed at least ten times. The chain recombines TRBV9 with TRBJ2-3; 9 bases fit TRBD1. CDR3 length equals 14 residues. J was trimmed by 5 bases and V by 3 bases; bases with no gene match: 4. Per germline, CDR1 SGDLS and CDR2 YYNGEE. The CDR3 sequence: CASSAGQGIDTQYF. The CDR3 coding sequence is TGTGCCAGCAGCGCGGGACAGGGAATAGATACGCAGTATTTT. The full variable domain, in which reference TRBV9 and TRBJ2-3 provide the parts outside the CDR3, is DSGVTQTPKHLITATGQRVTLRCSPRSGDLSVYWYQQSLDQGLQFLIQYYNGEERAKGNILERFSAQQFPDLHSELNLSSLELGDSALYFCASSAGQGIDTQYFGPGTRLTVL.

Concerning this clonotype itself: This may come from a read error, since a much larger clone is one base off. The V and J genes are TRBV25-1 and TRBJ1-4; possible D gene TRBD1, 6 bases. In germline, CDR1 is MGHDK, CDR2 SYGVNS. V shed 5 bases and J shed 6 bases, with 16 bases lying between them. The CDR3 extends over 15 amino acids. The CDR3 sequence: CASSRTGIVDEKLFF. CDR3 sequence (DNA): TGTGCCAGCAGTCGAACAGGGATCGTGGATGAAAAACTGTTTTTT.

This clonotype was seen a handful of times. The rearrangement joins TRBV30 to TRBJ2-7, with a weak D call TRBD1 (5 bases). Looked up from germline, CDR1 is GTSNPN and CDR2 is SVGIG (reference sequence). The V and J ends lost 5 bases and 1 base respectively, with 9 bases between them. CDR3 length equals 12 residues. The CDR3 protein is CAWEAGSYEQYF. In DNA form, the CDR3 reads TGTGCCTGGGAGGCAGGGTCCTACGAGCAGTACTTC.

Note on this clonotype: This could be a read error, since a much larger clone is one nucleotide away. The rearrangement links TRBV9 to TRBJ1-4; D uncertain. The CDR3 sequence is 13 residues long. CDR1 is SGDLS and CDR2 is YYNGEE in the germline V gene. The CDR3 DNA follows: TGTGCCAGCAGCGTAGACTTACGGGAAAAACGGTTTTTT. Encoded protein: CASSVDLREKRFF.

Concerning this clonotype: One end of the junction varies from germline; a read error may be responsible. The chain couples TRBV6-6 to TRBJ1-1; a possible D gene is TRBD1 (6 bases). Germline loops: CDR1 MNHNY, CDR2 SVGAGI (reference sequence). This CDR3 region has 14 residues. The CDR3 sequence: CAGSKGQPVTEAFF. The CDR3 DNA is TGTGCCGGCAGCAAAGGACAGCCGGTCACTGAAGCTTTCTTT.

The chain is built from TRBV6-2 or TRBV6-3 and TRBJ1-1; a weak D match, TRBD1 (5 bases). The germline V gene encodes CDR1 MNHEY and CDR2 SVGEGT. The V end was cut by 4 bases, the J end by 2 bases, with 17 bases between. The CDR3 is 16 residues long. This CDR3 reads CASSSLRQKINTEAFF. The DNA of the CDR3 is TGTGCCAGCAGTTCCCTCCGACAGAAAATAAACACTGAAGCTTTCTTT.

V gene TRBV7-8 combines with J gene TRBJ2-1, with TRBD1 as a possible D gene (5 bases). Germline loops: CDR1 SGHVS, CDR2 FQNEAQ. V shed 6 bases and J shed 0 bases, with 9 bases lying between them. The CDR3 consists of 14 residues. CDR3 sequence: CASRRTSSYNEQFF. In nucleotides, the CDR3 is TGTGCCAGCAGGCGGACATCCTCCTACAATGAGCAGTTCTTC.

This sequence joins TRBV7-2 and TRBJ2-5; TRBD1 matches 7 bases. This CDR3 is 15 amino acids long. V lost 3 bases, J lost 4 bases, and 8 bases stayed unmatched. Germline assignment: CDR1 SGHTA and CDR2 FQGNSA. The CDR3 spells CASSLGRGCGETQYF. CDR3 nucleotide sequence: TGTGCCAGCAGCTTGGGCAGGGGGTGTGGAGAGACCCAGTACTTC.

This clonotype was recorded many times. The chain couples TRBV4-2 to TRBJ2-7, with D possibly TRBD1 on 6 matching bases. Germline lookup yields CDR1 LGHNA and CDR2 YNFKEQ. The CDR3 extends over 16 amino acids. The ends were cut back, 1 base at V and 1 base at J, with 14 bases in the middle. The CDR3: CASSQGVRGASYEQYF. For the CDR3, the DNA is TGTGCCAGCAGCCAAGGGGTCAGGGGCGCTTCCTACGAGCAGTACTTC.

This clonotype was seen more than once but under ten times. The chain links TRBV27 to TRBJ1-1; a possible D gene is TRBD1 (6 bases). V dropped 6 bases and J dropped 9 bases, with 17 bases sitting between them. The CDR3 is 13 residues long. The germline V gene encodes CDR1 MNHEY and CDR2 SMNVEV (reference sequence). As DNA, the CDR3 is TGTGCCAGCAGGCCGTCAGGGGAGGGGAAAGCTTTCTTT. It is translated as CASRPSGEGKAFF.

This clonotype was picked up many times. The rearrangement joins TRBV6-2 or TRBV6-3 to TRBJ2-7; no reliable D call. CDR3 length: 12 amino acids. The V gene's germline CDR1 is MNHEY and CDR2 SVGEGT. Between the trimmed V and J ends, which lost 6 bases and 5 bases, there was a span of 11 bases. Written as DNA, the CDR3 is TGTGCCAGCAGCGACCTCTGGGACGAGCAGTACTTC. Protein sequence: CASSDLWDEQYF.

This clonotype was counted once. The germline gene is not matched at one end of the junction; a read error may be the cause. The chain carries TRBV7-9 and TRBJ1-1; no firm D call. This CDR3 is 17 amino acids long. Germline V gives CDR1 SEHNR, CDR2 FQNEAQ (reference sequence). The CDR3 coding sequence is TGTGCCGGCAGCTCTCCCCGGGGAGGCCGAGTGAACACTGAAGCTTTCTTT. Translated, it gives CAGSSPRGGRVNTEAFF.

This clonotype was detected many times. V and J are TRBV28 and TRBJ2-7; D is perhaps TRBD1 or TRBD2 (6 bases each). Germline CDR1 MDHEN, CDR2 SYDVKM. CDR3 length: 13 residues. The V end was cut by 4 bases, the J end by 6 bases, with 13 bases between. CDR3 region: CASSSPRGAEQYF. In DNA form, the CDR3 reads TGTGCCAGCAGTTCTCCGAGGGGGGCCGAGCAGTACTTC.

The gene calls are TRBV7-2 and TRBJ2-5; D possibly corresponds to TRBD1 (6 bases). The germline CDR1 and CDR2 sequences are SGHTA and FQGNSA. Trimming removed 5 bases from V and 4 bases from J, with 14 bases in between. This CDR3 has 14 amino acids. CDR3 DNA sequence: TGTGCCAGCAGCAATCAACAGGGAGCAGAGACCCAGTACTTC. It codes for CASSNQQGAETQYF. Using reference TRBV7-2 and TRBJ2-5 for the parts outside the CDR3, the full variable domain is GAGVSQSPSNKVTEKGKDVELRCDPISGHTALYWYRQSLGQGLEFLIYFQGNSAPDKSGLPSDRFSAERTGGSVSTLTIQRTQQEDSAVYLCASSNQQGAETQYFGPGTRLLVL.

The chain carries TRBV5-1 and TRBJ1-2; perhaps TRBD1 as D (5 bases). The CDR3 sequence is 16 residues long. V dropped 0 bases and J dropped 3 bases, with 15 bases sitting between them. The germline V gene has CDR1 SGHRS and CDR2 YFSETQ. This CDR3 is CASSLEVGQGDYGYTF. CDR3 in DNA: TGCGCCAGCAGCTTGGAGGTGGGCCAGGGAGACTATGGCTACACCTTC.

This clonotype was found many times. V usage is TRBV6-4 and J usage is TRBJ2-6; tentative D call: TRBD2 (6 bases). The CDR3 totals 16 residues. The germline CDR1 and CDR2 sequences are MRHNA and SNTAGT. The V and J ends lost 0 bases and 0 bases respectively, with 6 bases between them. The CDR3 DNA sequence: TGTGCCAGCAGTGACTCCGGGGGCTCTGGGGCCAACGTCCTGACTTTC. This sequence encodes CASSDSGGSGANVLTF.

This clonotype was seen many times. CDR3 nucleotide sequence: TGTGCCAGTAGTCAGCGGGGGTACAATGAGCAGTTCTTC. This codes for CASSQRGYNEQFF. This chain links TRBV19 with TRBJ2-1; TRBD2 matches 8 bases. This CDR3 region has 13 residues. The V segment lost 5 bases and the J segment 4 bases; nucleotides outside the gene matches: 1. Germline V gene data show CDR1 as LNHDA and CDR2 as SQIVND (reference sequence).

In its sample, this clonotype was seen many times. This CDR3 reads CASSSPKRYLDEQFF. The DNA of the CDR3 is TGTGCCAGCAGCTCGCCGAAGAGGTATCTGGATGAGCAGTTCTTC. The chain recombines TRBV7-9 with TRBJ2-1, with unresolved D. Germline CDR1 SEHNR, CDR2 FQNEAQ (reference sequence). V was cut by 4 bases and J by 8 bases, with 18 bases left in between. The CDR3 is 15 amino acids.

This rearrangement joins TRBV20-1 to TRBJ2-7, with TRBD2 matching 8 bases. Germline assignment: CDR1 DFQATT and CDR2 SNEGSKA (reference sequence). The CDR3 runs 12 residues. The ends lost 5 bases at V and 6 bases at J; junction bases unmatched: 6. CDR3 in amino acids: CSAEGLVSEQYF. Here the CDR3 DNA reads TGCAGTGCTGAGGGACTAGTAAGCGAGCAGTACTTC.

This clonotype showed up just a few times. Given a much more abundant clone one base away, this may be a read error. The chain recombines TRBV2 with TRBJ2-5; D is possibly TRBD1 (6 bases). V lost 6 bases to trimming and J lost 2 bases, with 13 bases between them. The length of the CDR3 is 14 residues. Germline V gene sequence: CDR1 SNHLY, CDR2 FYNNEI. The CDR3 reads CASRDQGSQETQYF. CDR3 sequence (DNA): TGTGCCAGCAGGGACCAGGGGTCGCAAGAGACCCAGTACTTC.

The chain is built from TRBV6-1 and TRBJ2-5; TRBD1 might be the D (5 bases). CDR3 length equals 14 residues. Trimming removed 3 bases at V and 5 bases at J, with 13 bases between. Per germline, CDR1 MNHNS and CDR2 SASEGT. In DNA, the CDR3 is TGTGCCAGCAGTGATTTTGGGGCGCGGGAGACCCAGTACTTC. This sequence encodes CASSDFGARETQYF.

This clonotype was recorded many times. The chain links TRBV5-1 to TRBJ1-2; 8 nucleotides line up with TRBD1. This CDR3 contains 15 residues. CDR1 is SGHRS and CDR2 is YFSETQ in the germline V gene. Germline trimming cut 1 base from V and 4 bases from J; bases unmatched to any gene: 6. This CDR3 reads CASSLQGAVGYGYTF. The CDR3 DNA reads TGCGCCAGCAGCTTGCAGGGGGCGGTCGGCTATGGCTACACCTTC.

In this sample, this clonotype turned up many times. The chain carries TRBV10-3 and TRBJ2-5, with TRBD2 matching 8 bases. Germline V gene sequence: CDR1 ENHRY, CDR2 SYGVKD. The CDR3 is made up of 14 amino acids. V shed 8 bases and J 5 bases; nucleotides not matched to a gene: 10. CDR3 sequence reads: CAIRDGGGGETQYF. The CDR3 DNA is TGTGCCATCCGAGACGGGGGGGGCGGCGAGACCCAGTACTTC.

This clonotype was observed at least ten times. V and J are TRBV5-1 and TRBJ2-7; 9 bases map to TRBD1. CDR1 is SGHRS, CDR2 YFSETQ, per germline. J lost 0 bases, V lost 0 bases, and 1 base had no gene match. The CDR3 totals 15 residues. The CDR3 sequence: CASSLGDRVSYEQYF. CDR3 nucleotide sequence: TGCGCCAGCAGCTTGGGGGACAGGGTCTCCTACGAGCAGTACTTC.

This clonotype appeared many times. The chain recombines TRBV7-2 with TRBJ2-1; 7 bases map to TRBD1. The CDR3 loop spans 13 amino acids. Germline values: CDR1 SGHTA, CDR2 FQGNSA. The V segment lost 4 bases and the J segment 8 bases; nucleotides outside the gene matches: 5. This chain's CDR3 is CASSSQGVDEQFF. CDR3 nucleotides: TGTGCCAGCAGCTCCCAGGGGGTCGATGAGCAGTTCTTC. Together with reference TRBV7-2 and TRBJ2-1, the CDR3 gives the full variable domain: GAGVSQSPSNKVTEKGKDVELRCDPISGHTALYWYRQSLGQGLEFLIYFQGNSAPDKSGLPSDRFSAERTGGSVSTLTIQRTQQEDSAVYLCASSSQGVDEQFFGPGTRLTVL.

There are a few counts of this clonotype. CDR3 sequence (DNA): TGTGCCAGCAGCCAAGTGGGAGGGTTCCCCAACACTGAAGCTTTCTTT. Translated: CASSQVGGFPNTEAFF. This chain connects TRBV3-1 to TRBJ1-1; the D is unclear. V was shortened by 1 base and J by 2 bases, with 14 bases between the two germline ends. The CDR3 covers 16 residues. Germline V CDR1 and CDR2: LGHDT, YNNKEL (reference sequence).

This chain connects TRBV27 to TRBJ2-1; 12 positions match TRBD2. The germline gives CDR1 MNHEY, CDR2 SMNVEV (reference sequence). The CDR3 length is 17 residues. The V segment lost 5 bases and the J segment 3 bases; nucleotides outside the gene matches: 8. CDR3 region: CASSQAKLAGGYNEQFF. CDR3 coding DNA: TGTGCCAGCAGTCAGGCTAAACTAGCGGGGGGCTACAATGAGCAGTTCTTC.